The T cell receptor beta chain described here comes from a study of blood T cell repertoires in COVID-19. Looking at the study overall: There were acute and convalescent COVID-19 samples, and they came from the United States, Italy and Spain. PBMCs, B-cell-depleted T cells, or T cells were the source of the cDNA or gDNA that made up the material.

Assay: immunoSEQ multiplex PCR; the TCRdb copy retains only in-frame clones and omits some. The sample contains about 180,000 clones, about 88% of which appear only once. V lost 4 bases and J lost 2, with 17 bases in between. This CDR3 comprises 16 residues. The table lists this clone with a few counts. The sequenced sample was PBMCs or T cells enriched from blood (not recorded which). The sequence was collected from a woman aged 35 to 49 with acute COVID-19. The rearrangement links TRBV5-3 to TRBJ2-3, with D maybe TRBD2 (6 bases). TRBV5-3 is designated an ORF whose function remains uncertain. CDR3 DNA sequence: TGTGCCAGAAGCGCCCCTAGCGTCAGGGACACAGATACGCAGTATTTT. Translated, it gives CARSAPSVRDTDTQYF.